This T cell receptor (beta chain) was sequenced for a study of T cells after yellow fever vaccination. The V and J ends lost 4 bases and 4 bases respectively, with 16 bases between them. CDR1 is SGHTA and CDR2 is FQGNSA in the germline V gene. CDR3 length equals 15 residues. General observations from the study: By day 5 rather than day 15, the secondary response had peaked, though it was weaker. The study noted that FACS-sorted repertoires could contain abundant clonotypes contaminating from the bulk population. Of the clonotypes, a small share occurred in both CD4 and CD8 compartments.

In making TCR cDNA, 5'RACE template switching added a universal primer site and UMIs to it. Each CDR3 protein is one row after TCRdb ran MiXCR on the 5' RACE reads. The data show some 340,000 distinct CDR3 sequences, about 10% seen once. The table lists this clonotype with a few counts. The antigen is undetermined. The sequences come from CD4+ T cells sorted from PBMCs, collected 45 days after the yellow fever booster vaccination. This receptor was taken from a man younger than 35 who received the YFV17D yellow fever vaccine. The genes are TRBV7-2 and TRBJ2-5, with D possibly TRBD2 on 5 matching bases. In DNA form, the CDR3 reads TGTGCCAGCAGCTCCGGGGTCCAGAAGGGAGAGACCCAGTACTTC. Protein sequence: CASSSGVQKGETQYF.